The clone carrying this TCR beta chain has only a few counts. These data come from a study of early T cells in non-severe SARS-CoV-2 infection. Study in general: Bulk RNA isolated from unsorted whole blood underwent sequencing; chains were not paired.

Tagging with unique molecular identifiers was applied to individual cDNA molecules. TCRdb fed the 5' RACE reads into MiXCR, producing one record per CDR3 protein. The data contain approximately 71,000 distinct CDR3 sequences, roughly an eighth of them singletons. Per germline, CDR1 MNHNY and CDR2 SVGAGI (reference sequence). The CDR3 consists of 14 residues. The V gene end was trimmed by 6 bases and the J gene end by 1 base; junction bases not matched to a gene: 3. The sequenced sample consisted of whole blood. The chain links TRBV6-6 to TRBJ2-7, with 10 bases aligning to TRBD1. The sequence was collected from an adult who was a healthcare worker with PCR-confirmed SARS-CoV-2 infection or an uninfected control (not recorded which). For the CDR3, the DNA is TGTGCCAGCAGGGGACAGGGGAAATCCTACGAGCAGTACTTC. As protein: CASRGQGKSYEQYF.